Below, one TCR beta chain is given with its context. Its specificity is not known. Germline V gene data show CDR1 as LGHDT and CDR2 as YNNKEL (reference sequence). The CDR3 has 14 amino acids. Trimming pared 0 bases from V and 6 bases from J, leaving 12 bases between. This sample stems from a study of T cell responses to AZD1222 COVID-19 vaccine. Study-level results: Females made up more of the donors, who were largely white British, and clonal diversity may have come out too low. AZD1222 recipients seropositive at baseline numbered only six or seven. Unmutated variant regions are reportedly targeted by nearly half of spike-specific TCRs.

Profiled with immunoSEQ multiplex PCR; TCRdb holds only in-frame clones, not every one. The sample holds about 94,000 clones; 88% are singletons and the top ten take 9.5% to 13%. The sample was peripheral blood, taken 28 days after the second AZD1222 dose. The sequence came from an adult who received the AZD1222 COVID-19 vaccine. The chain has TRBV3-1 (or the pseudogene TRBV3-2) and TRBJ2-7; a possible D gene is TRBD2 (5 bases). CDR3: CASSQDERVGEQYF. Here the CDR3 DNA reads TGTGCCAGCAGCCAAGATGAGAGGGTTGGCGAGCAGTACTTC.